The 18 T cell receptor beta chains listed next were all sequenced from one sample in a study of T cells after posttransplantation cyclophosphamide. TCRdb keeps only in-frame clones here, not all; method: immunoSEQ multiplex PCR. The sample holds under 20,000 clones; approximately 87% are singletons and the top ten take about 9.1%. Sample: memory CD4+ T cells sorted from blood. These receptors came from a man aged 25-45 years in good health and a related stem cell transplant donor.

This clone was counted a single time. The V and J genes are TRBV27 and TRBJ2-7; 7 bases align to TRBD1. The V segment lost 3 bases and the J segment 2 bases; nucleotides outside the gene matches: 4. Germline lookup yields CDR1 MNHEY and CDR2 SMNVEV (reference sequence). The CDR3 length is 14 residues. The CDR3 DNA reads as TGTGCCAGCAGTTTGAGACAGGGACCCTACGAGCAGTACTTC. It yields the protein CASSLRQGPYEQYF.

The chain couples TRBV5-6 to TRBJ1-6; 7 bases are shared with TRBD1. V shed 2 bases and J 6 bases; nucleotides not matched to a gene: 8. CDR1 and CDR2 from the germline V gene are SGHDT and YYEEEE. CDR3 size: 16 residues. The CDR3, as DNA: TGTGCCAGCAGCTTCATTGGGCCAGGGGGTAATTCACCCCTCCACTTT. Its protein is CASSFIGPGGNSPLHF.

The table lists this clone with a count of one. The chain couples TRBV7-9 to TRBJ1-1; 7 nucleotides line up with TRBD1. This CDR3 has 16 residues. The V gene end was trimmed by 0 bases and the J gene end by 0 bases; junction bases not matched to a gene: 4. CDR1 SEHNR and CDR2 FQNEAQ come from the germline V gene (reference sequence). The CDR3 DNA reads TGTGCCAGCAGCTTAGCCCTGACAGGGCTGAACACTGAAGCTTTCTTT. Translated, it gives CASSLALTGLNTEAFF.

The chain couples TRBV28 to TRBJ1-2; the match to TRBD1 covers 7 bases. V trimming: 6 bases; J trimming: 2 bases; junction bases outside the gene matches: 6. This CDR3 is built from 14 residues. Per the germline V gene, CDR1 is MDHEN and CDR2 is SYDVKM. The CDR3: CASRAGGTNYGYTF. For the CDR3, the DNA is TGTGCCAGCAGGGCAGGGGGGACCAACTATGGCTACACCTTC.

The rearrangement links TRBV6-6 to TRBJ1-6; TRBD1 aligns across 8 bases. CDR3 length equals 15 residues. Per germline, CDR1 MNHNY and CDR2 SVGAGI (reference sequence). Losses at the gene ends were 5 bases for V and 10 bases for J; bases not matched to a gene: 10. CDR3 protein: CASSPQGDGKSPLHF. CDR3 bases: TGTGCCAGCAGTCCACAGGGGGATGGGAAATCACCCCTCCACTTT.

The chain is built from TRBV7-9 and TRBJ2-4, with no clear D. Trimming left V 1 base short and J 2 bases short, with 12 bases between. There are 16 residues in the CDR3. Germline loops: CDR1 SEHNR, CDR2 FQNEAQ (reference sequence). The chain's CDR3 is CASSLGRAGPKNIQYF. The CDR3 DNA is TGTGCCAGCAGCTTAGGGCGCGCTGGGCCCAAAAACATTCAGTACTTC.

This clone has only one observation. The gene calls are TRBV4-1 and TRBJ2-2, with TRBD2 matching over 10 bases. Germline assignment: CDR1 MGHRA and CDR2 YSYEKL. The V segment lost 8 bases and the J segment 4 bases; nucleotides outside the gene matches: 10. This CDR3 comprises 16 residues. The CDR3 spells CASERAGGPGTGELFF. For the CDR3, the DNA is TGCGCCAGCGAGAGAGCGGGGGGGCCGGGCACCGGGGAGCTGTTTTTT.

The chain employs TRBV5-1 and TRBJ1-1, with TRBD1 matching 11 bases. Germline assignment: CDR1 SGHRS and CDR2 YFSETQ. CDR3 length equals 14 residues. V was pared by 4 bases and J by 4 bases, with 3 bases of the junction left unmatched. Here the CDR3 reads CASSRTGGGTEAFF. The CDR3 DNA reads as TGCGCCAGCAGCAGGACAGGGGGCGGCACTGAAGCTTTCTTT.

For the CDR3, the DNA is TGTGCCAGCAGCGGGCAGGGCCTCCATGGCTACACCTTC. The encoded protein is CASSGQGLHGYTF. The V call is TRBV5-5, the J call TRBJ1-2; maybe TRBD1 (5 bases). The germline gives CDR1 SGHKS, CDR2 YYEKEE (reference sequence). This CDR3 comprises 13 residues. V was cut by 4 bases and J by 6 bases, with 13 bases left in between.

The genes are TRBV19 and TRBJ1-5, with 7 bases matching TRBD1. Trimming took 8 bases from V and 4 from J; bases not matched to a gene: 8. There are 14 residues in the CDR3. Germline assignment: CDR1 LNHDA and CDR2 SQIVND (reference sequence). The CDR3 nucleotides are TGTGCCAGTCGTAAAGACAGGGCGAATCAGCCCCAGCATTTT. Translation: CASRKDRANQPQHF.

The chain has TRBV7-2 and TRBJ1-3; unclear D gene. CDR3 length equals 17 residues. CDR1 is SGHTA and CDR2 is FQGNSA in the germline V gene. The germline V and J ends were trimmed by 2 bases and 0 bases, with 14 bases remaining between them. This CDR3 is CASSLFPLGYSGNTIYF. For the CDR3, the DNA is TGTGCCAGCAGCTTATTCCCCCTAGGATACTCTGGAAACACCATATATTTT. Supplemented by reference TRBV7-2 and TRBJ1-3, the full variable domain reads GAGVSQSPSNKVTEKGKDVELRCDPISGHTALYWYRQSLGQGLEFLIYFQGNSAPDKSGLPSDRFSAERTGGSVSTLTIQRTQQEDSAVYLCASSLFPLGYSGNTIYFGEGSWLTVV.

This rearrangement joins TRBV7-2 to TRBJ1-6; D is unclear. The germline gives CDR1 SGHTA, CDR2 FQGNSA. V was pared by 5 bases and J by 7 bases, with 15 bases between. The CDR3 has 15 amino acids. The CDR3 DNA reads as TGTGCCAGCAGCCCGGGAGGGAGCTTGAATTCACCCCTCCACTTT. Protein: CASSPGGSLNSPLHF. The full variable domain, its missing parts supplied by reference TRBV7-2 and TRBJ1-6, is GAGVSQSPSNKVTEKGKDVELRCDPISGHTALYWYRQSLGQGLEFLIYFQGNSAPDKSGLPSDRFSAERTGGSVSTLTIQRTQQEDSAVYLCASSPGGSLNSPLHFGNGTRLTVT.

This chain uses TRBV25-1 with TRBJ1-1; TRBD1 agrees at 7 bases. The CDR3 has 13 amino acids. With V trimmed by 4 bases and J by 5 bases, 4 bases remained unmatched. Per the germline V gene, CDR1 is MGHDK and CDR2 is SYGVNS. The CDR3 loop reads CASSARGLTEAFF. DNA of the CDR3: TGTGCCAGCAGTGCGAGGGGGCTGACTGAAGCTTTCTTT.

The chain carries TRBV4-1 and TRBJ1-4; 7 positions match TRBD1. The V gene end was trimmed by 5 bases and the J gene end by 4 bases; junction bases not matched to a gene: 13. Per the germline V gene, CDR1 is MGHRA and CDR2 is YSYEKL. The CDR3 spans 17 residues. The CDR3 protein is CASSTAFDRAGNEKLFF. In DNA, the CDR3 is TGCGCCAGCAGCACGGCCTTCGACAGGGCAGGTAATGAAAAACTGTTTTTT.

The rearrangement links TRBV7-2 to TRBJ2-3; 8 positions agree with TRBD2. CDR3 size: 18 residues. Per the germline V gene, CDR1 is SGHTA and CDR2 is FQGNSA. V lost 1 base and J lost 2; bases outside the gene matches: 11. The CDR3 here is CASSLVTGTRAPTDTQYF. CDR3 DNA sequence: TGTGCCAGCAGCTTAGTGACCGGGACTAGGGCCCCCACAGATACGCAGTATTTT.

The CDR3 protein is CASSSSYGYTF. The CDR3 nucleotides are TGTGCCAGCAGTTCCAGCTATGGCTACACCTTC. The chain uses TRBV6-5 and TRBJ1-2; D ambiguous. V was trimmed by 4 bases and J by 4 bases, leaving 4 bases between them. Germline V gives CDR1 MNHEY, CDR2 SVGAGI. The CDR3 spans 11 residues.

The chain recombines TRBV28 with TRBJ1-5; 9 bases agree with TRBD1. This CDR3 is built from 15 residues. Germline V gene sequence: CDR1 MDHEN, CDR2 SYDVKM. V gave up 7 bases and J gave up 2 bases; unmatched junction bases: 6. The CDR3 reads CASTRQGVGNQPQHF. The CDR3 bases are TGTGCCAGCACACGACAGGGGGTCGGCAATCAGCCCCAGCATTTT.

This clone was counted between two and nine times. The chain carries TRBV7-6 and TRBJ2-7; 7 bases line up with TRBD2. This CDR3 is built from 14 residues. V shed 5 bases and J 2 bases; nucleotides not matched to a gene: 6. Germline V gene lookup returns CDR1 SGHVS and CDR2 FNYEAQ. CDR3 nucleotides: TGTGCCAGCAGCACAGCTAGCGGCCCCTACGAGCAGTACTTC. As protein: CASSTASGPYEQYF.